The 4 T cell receptor beta chains below come from one sample, sequenced in a study of PD-L1 blockade in urothelial cancer. The method was immunoSEQ multiplex PCR; TCRdb's version includes in-frame clones alone and lacks a portion of them. The sample records about 38,000 clones, approximately 90% being singletons. The sequencing here drew on PBMCs, taken around atezolizumab (anti-PD-L1) treatment. All receptors come from a man in his 70s with urothelial cancer.

This clone was seen a handful of times. The V gene is TRBV19, the J gene TRBJ2-1; the D gene is possibly TRBD2 (5 bases). V lost 5 bases to trimming and J lost 7 bases, with 9 bases between them. The CDR3 sequence is 12 residues long. CDR1 is LNHDA, CDR2 SQIVND, per germline (reference sequence). In DNA form, the CDR3 reads TGTGCCAGTAGTGAGGGTAGAAATGAGCAGTTCTTC. Its translation: CASSEGRNEQFF. Drawing the rest from reference TRBV19 and TRBJ2-1, the complete variable domain is DGGITQSPKYLFRKEGQNVTLSCEQNLNHDAMYWYRQDPGQGLRLIYYSQIVNDFQKGDIAEGYSVSREKKESFPLTVTSAQKNPTAFYLCASSEGRNEQFFGPGTRLTVL.

On this clone: Germline is not matched at one junction end, which may reflect a read error. J is TRBJ2-7 and V is TRBV7-2, with 10 bases matching TRBD2. The CDR3 is 16 residues long. The germline V gene encodes CDR1 SGHTA and CDR2 FQGNSA. Here the CDR3 reads CASSLAGATSSYEQYF. In DNA, the CDR3 is TGTGCCAGCAGCCTAGCGGGAGCTACTAGCTCCTACGAGCAGTACTTC.

The chain is built from TRBV28 and TRBJ2-1; a possible D gene is TRBD2 (7 bases). CDR1 is MDHEN, CDR2 SYDVKM, per germline. V lost 7 bases and J 9 bases, leaving 19 bases between the germline ends. This CDR3 region has 14 residues. CDR3 loop: CASTWGGRMGEQFF. Written as DNA, the CDR3 is TGTGCCAGCACCTGGGGGGGCCGAATGGGTGAGCAGTTCTTC. The whole variable domain, remainder taken from reference TRBV28 and TRBJ2-1, is DVKVTQSSRYLVKRTGEKVFLECVQDMDHENMFWYRQDPGLGLRLIYFSYDVKMKEKGDIPEGYSVSREKKERFSLILESASTNQTSMYLCASTWGGRMGEQFFGPGTRLTVL.

This rearrangement joins TRBV4-1 to TRBJ2-7; 8 bases are a match to TRBD2. Germline lookup yields CDR1 MGHRA and CDR2 YSYEKL. The CDR3 spans 15 residues. V dropped 0 bases and J dropped 0; count of bases not matched to a gene: 1. CDR3 bases: TGCGCCAGCAGCCAAGAACTAGCGGACTCCTACGAGCAGTACTTC. This codes for CASSQELADSYEQYF.